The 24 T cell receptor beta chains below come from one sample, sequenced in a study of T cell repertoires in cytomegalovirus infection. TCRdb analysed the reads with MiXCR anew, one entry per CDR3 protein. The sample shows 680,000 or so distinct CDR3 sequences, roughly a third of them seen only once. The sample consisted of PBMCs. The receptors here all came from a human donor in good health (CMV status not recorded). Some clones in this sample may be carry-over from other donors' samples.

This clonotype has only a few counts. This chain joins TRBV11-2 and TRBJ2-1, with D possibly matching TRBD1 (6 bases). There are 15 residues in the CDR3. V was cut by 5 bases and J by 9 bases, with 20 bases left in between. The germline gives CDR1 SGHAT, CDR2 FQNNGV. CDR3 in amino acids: CASSHRASEFVEQFF. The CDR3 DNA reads TGTGCCAGCAGCCACAGGGCTAGTGAGTTCGTTGAGCAGTTCTTC.

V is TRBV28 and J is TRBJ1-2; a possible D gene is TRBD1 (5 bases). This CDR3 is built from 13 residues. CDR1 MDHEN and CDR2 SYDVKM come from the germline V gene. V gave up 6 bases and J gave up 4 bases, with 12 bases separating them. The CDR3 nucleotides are TGTGCCAGCAGGCGACAGTTACCCTATGGCTACACCTTC. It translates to CASRRQLPYGYTF.

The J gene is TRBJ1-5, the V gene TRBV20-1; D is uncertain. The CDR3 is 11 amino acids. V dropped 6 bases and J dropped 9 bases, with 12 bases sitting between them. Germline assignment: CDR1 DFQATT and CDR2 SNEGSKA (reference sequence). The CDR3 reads CSAPFLGPQHF. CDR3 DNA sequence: TGCAGTGCCCCGTTTTTAGGGCCCCAGCATTTT.

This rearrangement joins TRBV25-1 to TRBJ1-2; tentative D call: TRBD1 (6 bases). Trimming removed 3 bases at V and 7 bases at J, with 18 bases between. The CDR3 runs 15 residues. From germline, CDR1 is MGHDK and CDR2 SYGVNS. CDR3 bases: TGTGCCAGCAGTGATGCGACCTCGACAGGAGTTGGCTACACCTTC. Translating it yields CASSDATSTGVGYTF.

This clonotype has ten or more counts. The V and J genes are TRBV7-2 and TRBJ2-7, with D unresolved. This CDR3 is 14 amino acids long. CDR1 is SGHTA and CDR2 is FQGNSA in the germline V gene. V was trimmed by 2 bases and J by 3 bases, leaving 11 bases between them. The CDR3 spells CASSLSPVLYEQYF. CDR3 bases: TGTGCCAGCAGCTTATCACCAGTGCTCTACGAGCAGTACTTC.

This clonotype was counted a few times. CDR3 sequence: CASSQLDRAYEQYF. Here the CDR3 DNA reads TGTGCCAGCAGCCAACTGGACAGGGCGTACGAGCAGTACTTC. The chain recombines TRBV14 with TRBJ2-7, with 8 bases identical to TRBD1. Per the germline V gene, CDR1 is SGHDN and CDR2 is FVKESK. Trimming took 2 bases from V and 4 from J; bases not matched to a gene: 4. The CDR3 loop spans 14 amino acids.

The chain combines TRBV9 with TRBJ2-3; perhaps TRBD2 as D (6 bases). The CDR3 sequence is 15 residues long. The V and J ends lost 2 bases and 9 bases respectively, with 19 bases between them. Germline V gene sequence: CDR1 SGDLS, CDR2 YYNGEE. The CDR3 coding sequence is TGTGCCAGCAGCGTTGGCGGGGACGTTGGGCACACGCAGTATTTT. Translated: CASSVGGDVGHTQYF.

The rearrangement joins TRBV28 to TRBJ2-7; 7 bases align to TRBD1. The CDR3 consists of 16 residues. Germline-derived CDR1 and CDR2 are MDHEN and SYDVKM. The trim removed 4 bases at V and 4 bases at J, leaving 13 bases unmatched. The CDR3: CASSSPQGVGKYEQYF. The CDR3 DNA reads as TGTGCCAGCAGTTCACCTCAGGGGGTGGGAAAATACGAGCAGTACTTC.

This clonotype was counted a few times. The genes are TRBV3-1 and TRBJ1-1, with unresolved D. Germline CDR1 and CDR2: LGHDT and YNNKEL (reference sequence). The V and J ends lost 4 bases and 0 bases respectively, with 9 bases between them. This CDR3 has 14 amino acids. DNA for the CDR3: TGTGCCAGCAGCCCAGGACTACTGAACACTGAAGCTTTCTTT. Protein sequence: CASSPGLLNTEAFF. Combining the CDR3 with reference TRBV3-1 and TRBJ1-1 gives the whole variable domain DTAVSQTPKYLVTQMGNDKSIKCEQNLGHDTMYWYKQDSKKFLKIMFSYNNKELIINETVPNRFSPKSPDKAHLNLHINSLELGDSAVYFCASSPGLLNTEAFFGQGTRLTVV.

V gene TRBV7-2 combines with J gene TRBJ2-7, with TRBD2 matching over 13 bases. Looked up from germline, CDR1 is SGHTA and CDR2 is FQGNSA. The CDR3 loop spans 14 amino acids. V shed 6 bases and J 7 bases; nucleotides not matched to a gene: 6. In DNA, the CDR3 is TGTGCCAGCAGTCTACTAGCGGGAGGGCTAGAGCAGTACTTC. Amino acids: CASSLLAGGLEQYF.

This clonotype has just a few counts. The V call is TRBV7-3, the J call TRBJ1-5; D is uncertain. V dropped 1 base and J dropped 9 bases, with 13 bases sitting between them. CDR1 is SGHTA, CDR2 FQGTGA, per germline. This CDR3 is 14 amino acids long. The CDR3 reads CASSLKAGDWPQHF. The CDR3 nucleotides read TGTGCCAGCAGCTTAAAAGCCGGAGATTGGCCCCAGCATTTT.

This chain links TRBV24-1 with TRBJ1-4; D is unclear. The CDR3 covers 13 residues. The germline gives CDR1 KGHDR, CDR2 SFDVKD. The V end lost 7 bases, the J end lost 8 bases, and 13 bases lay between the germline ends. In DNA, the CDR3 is TGTGCCACCAGCCGTGGTACGAACGAAAAACTGTTTTTT. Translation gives CATSRGTNEKLFF.

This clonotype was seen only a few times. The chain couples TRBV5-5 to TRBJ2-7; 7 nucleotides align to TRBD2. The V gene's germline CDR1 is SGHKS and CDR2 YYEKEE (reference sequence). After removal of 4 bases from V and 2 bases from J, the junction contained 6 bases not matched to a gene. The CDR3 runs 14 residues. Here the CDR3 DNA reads TGTGCCAGCAGCGACCTAGCGGCGGCCTACGAGCAGTACTTC. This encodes CASSDLAAAYEQYF.

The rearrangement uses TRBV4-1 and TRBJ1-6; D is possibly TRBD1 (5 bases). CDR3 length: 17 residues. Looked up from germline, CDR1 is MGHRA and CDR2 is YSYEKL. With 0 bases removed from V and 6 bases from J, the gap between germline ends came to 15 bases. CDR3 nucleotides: TGCGCCAGCAGCCAAGATCGGGCCGTAAGGGGTAATTCACCCCTCCACTTT. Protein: CASSQDRAVRGNSPLHF.

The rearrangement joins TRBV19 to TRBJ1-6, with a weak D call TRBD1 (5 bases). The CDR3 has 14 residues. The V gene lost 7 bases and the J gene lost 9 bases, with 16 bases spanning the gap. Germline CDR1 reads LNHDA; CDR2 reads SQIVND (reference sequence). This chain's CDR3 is CASTPRRGSSPLHF. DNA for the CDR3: TGTGCCAGTACGCCTAGAAGGGGTTCTTCACCCCTCCACTTT.

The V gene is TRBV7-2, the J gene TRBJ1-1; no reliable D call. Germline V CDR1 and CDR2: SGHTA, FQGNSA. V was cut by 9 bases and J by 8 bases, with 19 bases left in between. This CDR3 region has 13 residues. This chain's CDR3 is CARSHGPVTEAFF. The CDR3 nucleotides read TGTGCCAGAAGCCACGGGCCCGTCACGGAAGCTTTCTTT.

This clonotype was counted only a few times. The CDR3 reads CASSDIYRDSVEKLFF. Here the CDR3 DNA reads TGTGCCAGCAGCGATATCTACCGGGACAGTGTGGAAAAACTGTTTTTT. The gene calls are TRBV7-6 and TRBJ1-4; 7 bases align to TRBD1. This CDR3 comprises 16 residues. The V and J ends lost 5 bases and 8 bases, in that order; junction bases with no gene match: 14. From germline, CDR1 is SGHVS and CDR2 FNYEAQ.

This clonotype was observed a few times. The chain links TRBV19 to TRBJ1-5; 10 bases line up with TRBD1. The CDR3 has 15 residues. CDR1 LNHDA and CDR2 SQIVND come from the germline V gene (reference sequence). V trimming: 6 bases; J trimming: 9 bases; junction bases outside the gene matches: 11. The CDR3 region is CASRPGDRGIWPQHF. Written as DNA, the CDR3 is TGTGCCAGTAGGCCCGGGGACAGGGGAATTTGGCCCCAGCATTTT.

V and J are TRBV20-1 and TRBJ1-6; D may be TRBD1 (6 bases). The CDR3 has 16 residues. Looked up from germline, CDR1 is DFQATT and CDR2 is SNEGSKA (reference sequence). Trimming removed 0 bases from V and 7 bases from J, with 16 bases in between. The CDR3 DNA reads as TGCAGTGCTAGAGAACCTAAAGGCAGGGGCAATTCACCCCTCCACTTT. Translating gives CSAREPKGRGNSPLHF.

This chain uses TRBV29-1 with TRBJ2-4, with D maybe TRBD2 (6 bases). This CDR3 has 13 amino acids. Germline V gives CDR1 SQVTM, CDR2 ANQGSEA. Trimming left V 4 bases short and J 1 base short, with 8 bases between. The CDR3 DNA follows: TGCAGCGTTGTAGGGAGGGCCAAAAACATTCAGTACTTC. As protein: CSVVGRAKNIQYF.

The CDR3, as DNA: TGTGCCAGCAGCACCGGGACTAGTTGGGGCCAGGAGCAGTTCTTC. Residues: CASSTGTSWGQEQFF. This chain links TRBV3-1 with TRBJ2-1; 8 positions agree with TRBD2. Germline assignment: CDR1 LGHDT and CDR2 YNNKEL (reference sequence). The trim removed 5 bases at V and 10 bases at J, leaving 13 bases unmatched. The CDR3 sequence is 15 residues long.

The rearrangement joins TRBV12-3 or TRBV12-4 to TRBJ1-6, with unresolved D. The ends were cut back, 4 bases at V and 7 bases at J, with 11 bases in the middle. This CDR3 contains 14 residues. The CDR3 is CASSWTPGNSPLHF. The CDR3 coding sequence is TGTGCCAGCAGTTGGACTCCGGGAAATTCACCCCTCCACTTT.

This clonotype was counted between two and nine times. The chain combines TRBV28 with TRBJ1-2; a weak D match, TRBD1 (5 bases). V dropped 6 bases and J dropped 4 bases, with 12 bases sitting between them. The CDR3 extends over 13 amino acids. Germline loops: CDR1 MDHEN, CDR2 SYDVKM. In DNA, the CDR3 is TGTGCCAGCAGCCTAGGGACCCTCTATGGCTACACCTTC. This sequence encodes CASSLGTLYGYTF.

For the CDR3, the DNA is TGTGCCAGCAGTTTATGGGGGAGGGGGGCGGATGAAAAACTGTTTTTT. Translation gives CASSLWGRGADEKLFF. This chain links TRBV28 with TRBJ1-4, with D tentatively TRBD1 (6 bases). Trimming stripped 0 bases from V and 6 bases from J, with 14 bases between. The CDR3 extends over 16 amino acids. Germline V gene lookup returns CDR1 MDHEN and CDR2 SYDVKM.